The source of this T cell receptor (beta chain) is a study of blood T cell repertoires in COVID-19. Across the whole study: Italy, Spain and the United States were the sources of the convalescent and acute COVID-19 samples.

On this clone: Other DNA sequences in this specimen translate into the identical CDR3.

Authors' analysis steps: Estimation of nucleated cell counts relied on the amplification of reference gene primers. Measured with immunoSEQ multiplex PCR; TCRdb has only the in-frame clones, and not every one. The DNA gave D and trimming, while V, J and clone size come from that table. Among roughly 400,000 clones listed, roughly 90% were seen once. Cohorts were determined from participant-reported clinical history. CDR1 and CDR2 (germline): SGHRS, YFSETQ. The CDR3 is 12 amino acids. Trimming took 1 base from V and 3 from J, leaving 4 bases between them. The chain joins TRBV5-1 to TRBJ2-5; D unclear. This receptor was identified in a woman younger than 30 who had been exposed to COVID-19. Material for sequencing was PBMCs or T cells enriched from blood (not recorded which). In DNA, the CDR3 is TGCGCCAGCAGCTTGCCGGAAGAGACCCAGTACTTC. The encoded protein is CASSLPEETQYF. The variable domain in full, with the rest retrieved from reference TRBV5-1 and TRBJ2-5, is KAGVTQTPRYLIKTRGQQVTLSCSPISGHRSVSWYQQTPGQGLQFLFEYFSETQRNKGNFPGRFSGRQFSNSRSEMNVSTLELGDSALYLCASSLPEETQYFGPGTRLLVL.